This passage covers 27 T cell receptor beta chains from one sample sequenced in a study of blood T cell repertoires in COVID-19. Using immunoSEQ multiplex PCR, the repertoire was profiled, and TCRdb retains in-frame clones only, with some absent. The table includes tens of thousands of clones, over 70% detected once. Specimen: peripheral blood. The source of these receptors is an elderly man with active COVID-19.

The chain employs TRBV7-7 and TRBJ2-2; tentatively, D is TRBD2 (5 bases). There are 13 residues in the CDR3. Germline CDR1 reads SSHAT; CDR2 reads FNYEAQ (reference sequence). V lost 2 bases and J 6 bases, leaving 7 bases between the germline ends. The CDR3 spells CASSLSGSGELFF. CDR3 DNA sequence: TGTGCCAGCAGCTTATCGGGATCCGGGGAGCTGTTTTTT.

The CDR3 sequence: CAISESTSNEKLFF. In nucleotides, the CDR3 is TGTGCCATCAGTGAGTCTACCAGTAATGAAAAACTGTTTTTT. The chain combines TRBV10-3 with TRBJ1-4; D not certain. Trimming took 0 bases from V and 4 from J, leaving 6 bases between them. This CDR3 has 14 residues. Germline CDR1 ENHRY, CDR2 SYGVKD.

CDR3 residues: CATPLSDSLGANVLTF. In DNA form, the CDR3 reads TGTGCCACTCCTCTCTCAGATTCCCTTGGGGCCAACGTCCTGACTTTC. This chain uses TRBV5-4 with TRBJ2-6; D gene unclear. CDR3 length: 16 amino acids. Trimming left V 9 bases short and J 3 bases short, with 19 bases between. Germline V gene lookup returns CDR1 SGHNT and CDR2 YYREEE (reference sequence).

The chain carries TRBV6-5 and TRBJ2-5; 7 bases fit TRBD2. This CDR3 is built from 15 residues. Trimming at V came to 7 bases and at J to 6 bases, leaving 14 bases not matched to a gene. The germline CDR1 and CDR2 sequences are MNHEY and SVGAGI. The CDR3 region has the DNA TGTGCCAGCATACAGACACCGGGGGGAGTAAAGACCCAGTACTTC. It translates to CASIQTPGGVKTQYF.

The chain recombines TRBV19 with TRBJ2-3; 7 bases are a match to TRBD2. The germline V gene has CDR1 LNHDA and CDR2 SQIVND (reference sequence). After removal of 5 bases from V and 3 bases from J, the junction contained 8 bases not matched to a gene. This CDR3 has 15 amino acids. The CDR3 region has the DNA TGTGCCAGTAGTCCCAGGGACTACCGTACAGATACGCAGTATTTT. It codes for CASSPRDYRTDTQYF.

CDR3 sequence: CASRQGLANSYEQYF. In DNA form, the CDR3 reads TGCGCCAGCAGGCAGGGACTAGCGAACTCCTACGAGCAGTACTTC. The V and J genes are TRBV4-3 and TRBJ2-7; TRBD2 matches at 10 bases. This CDR3 is built from 15 residues. The V and J ends lost 6 bases and 0 bases, in that order; junction bases with no gene match: 5. CDR1 and CDR2 (germline): LGHNA, YSLEER.

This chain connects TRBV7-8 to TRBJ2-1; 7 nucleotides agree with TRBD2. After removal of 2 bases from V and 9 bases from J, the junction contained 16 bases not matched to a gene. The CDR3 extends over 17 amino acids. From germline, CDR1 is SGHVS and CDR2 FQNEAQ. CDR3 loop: CASSLTLAGGGWGEQFF. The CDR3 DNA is TGTGCCAGCAGCTTAACGTTAGCGGGTGGGGGTTGGGGTGAGCAGTTCTTC.

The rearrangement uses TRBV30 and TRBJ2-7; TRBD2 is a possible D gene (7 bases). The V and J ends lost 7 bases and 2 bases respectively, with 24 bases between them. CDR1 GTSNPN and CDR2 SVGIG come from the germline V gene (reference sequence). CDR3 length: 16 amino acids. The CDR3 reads CAFRGGAALEPYEQYF. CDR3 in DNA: TGTGCCTTTAGGGGGGGGGCGGCGTTGGAACCCTACGAGCAGTACTTC.

CDR3 sequence reads: CASRGVRQGPGENQPQHF. The DNA of the CDR3 is TGTGCCAGCAGGGGGGTTCGACAGGGGCCGGGGGAGAATCAGCCCCAGCATTTT. The chain carries TRBV27 and TRBJ1-5; 8 bases fit TRBD1. V lost 6 bases and J lost 4; bases outside the gene matches: 17. The CDR3 runs to 18 residues. Per germline, CDR1 MNHEY and CDR2 SMNVEV (reference sequence).

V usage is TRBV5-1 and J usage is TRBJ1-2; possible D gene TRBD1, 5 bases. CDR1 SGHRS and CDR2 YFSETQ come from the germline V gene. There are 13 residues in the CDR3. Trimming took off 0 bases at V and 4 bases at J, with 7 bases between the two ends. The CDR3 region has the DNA TGCGCCAGCAGCTTGGGACAGTCCTATGGCTACACCTTC. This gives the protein CASSLGQSYGYTF.

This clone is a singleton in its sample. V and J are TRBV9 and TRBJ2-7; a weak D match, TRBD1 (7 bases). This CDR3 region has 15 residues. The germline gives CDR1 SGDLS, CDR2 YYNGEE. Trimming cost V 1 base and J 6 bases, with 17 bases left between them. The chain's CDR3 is CASSVTDRVGGEQYF. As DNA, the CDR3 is TGTGCCAGCAGCGTAACAGACAGGGTGGGGGGCGAGCAGTACTTC.

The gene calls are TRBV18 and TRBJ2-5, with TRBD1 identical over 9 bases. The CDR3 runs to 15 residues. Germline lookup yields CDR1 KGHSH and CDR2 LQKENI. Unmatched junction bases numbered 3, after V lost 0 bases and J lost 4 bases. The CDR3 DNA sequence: TGTGCCAGCTCACCACCCGGACAGGGGACAGAGACCCAGTACTTC. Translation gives CASSPPGQGTETQYF.

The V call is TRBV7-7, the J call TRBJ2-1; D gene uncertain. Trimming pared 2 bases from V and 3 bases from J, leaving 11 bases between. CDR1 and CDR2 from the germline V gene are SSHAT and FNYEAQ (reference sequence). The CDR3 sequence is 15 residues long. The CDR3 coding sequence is TGTGCCAGCAGCTTACGGGTGTTCTTCTACAATGAGCAGTTCTTC. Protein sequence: CASSLRVFFYNEQFF. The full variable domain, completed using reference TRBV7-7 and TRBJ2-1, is GAGVSQSPRYKVTKRGQDVTLRCDPISSHATLYWYQQALGQGPEFLTYFNYEAQPDKSGLPSDRFSAERPEGSISTLTIQRTEQRDSAMYRCASSLRVFFYNEQFFGPGTRLTVL.

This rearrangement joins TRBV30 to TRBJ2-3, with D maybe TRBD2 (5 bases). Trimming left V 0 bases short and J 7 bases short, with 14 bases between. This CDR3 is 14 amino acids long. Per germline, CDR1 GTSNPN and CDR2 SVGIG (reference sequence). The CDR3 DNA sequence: TGTGCCTGGAGTGTAGCCGGGGTACGAAATACGCAGTATTTT. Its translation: CAWSVAGVRNTQYF. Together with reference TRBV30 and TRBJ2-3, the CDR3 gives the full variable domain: SQTIHQWPATLVQPVGSPLSLECTVEGTSNPNLYWYRQAAGRGLQLLFYSVGIGQISSEVPQNLSASRPQDRQFILSSKKLLLSDSGFYLCAWSVAGVRNTQYFGPGTRLTVL.

The CDR3 reads CAWSVQRTQLYTDTQYF. The CDR3 nucleotides are TGTGCCTGGAGTGTACAGAGGACACAACTATACACAGATACGCAGTATTTT. This chain uses TRBV30 with TRBJ2-3, with TRBD1 as a possible D gene (5 bases). V shed 0 bases and J shed 2 bases, with 18 bases lying between them. CDR1 is GTSNPN and CDR2 is SVGIG in the germline V gene (reference sequence). CDR3 length equals 17 residues.

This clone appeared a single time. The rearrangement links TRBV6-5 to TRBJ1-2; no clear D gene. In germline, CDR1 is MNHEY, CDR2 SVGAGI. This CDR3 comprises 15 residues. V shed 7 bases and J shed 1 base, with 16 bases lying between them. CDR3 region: CASILSPTSNYGYTF. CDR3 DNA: TGTGCCAGCATCCTTTCCCCGACAAGTAACTATGGCTACACCTTC.

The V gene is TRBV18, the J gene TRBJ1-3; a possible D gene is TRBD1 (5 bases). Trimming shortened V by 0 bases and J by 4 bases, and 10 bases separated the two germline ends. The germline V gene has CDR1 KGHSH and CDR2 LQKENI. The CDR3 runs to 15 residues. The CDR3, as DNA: TGTGCCAGCTCACCACCGGCAGGGTCCGGAAACACCATATATTTT. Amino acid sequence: CASSPPAGSGNTIYF.

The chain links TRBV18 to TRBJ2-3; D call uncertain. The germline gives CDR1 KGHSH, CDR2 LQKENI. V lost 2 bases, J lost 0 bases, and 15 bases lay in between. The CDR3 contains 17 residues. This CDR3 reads CASSPELKSFSTDTQYF. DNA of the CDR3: TGTGCCAGCTCACCAGAACTGAAATCCTTCAGCACAGATACGCAGTATTTT.

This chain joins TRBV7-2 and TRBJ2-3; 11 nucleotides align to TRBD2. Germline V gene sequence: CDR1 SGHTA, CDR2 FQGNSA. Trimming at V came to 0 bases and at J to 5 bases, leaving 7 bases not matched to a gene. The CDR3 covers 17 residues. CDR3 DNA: TGTGCCAGCAGCTTAGCCAGTAGCGGGAGGGCCATAGATACGCAGTATTTT. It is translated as CASSLASSGRAIDTQYF.

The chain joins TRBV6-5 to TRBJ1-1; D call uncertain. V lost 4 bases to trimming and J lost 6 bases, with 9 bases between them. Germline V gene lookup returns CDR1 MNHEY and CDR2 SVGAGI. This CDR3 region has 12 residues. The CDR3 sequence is CASSSEVAEAFF. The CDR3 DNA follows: TGTGCCAGCAGTTCTGAGGTAGCTGAAGCTTTCTTT.

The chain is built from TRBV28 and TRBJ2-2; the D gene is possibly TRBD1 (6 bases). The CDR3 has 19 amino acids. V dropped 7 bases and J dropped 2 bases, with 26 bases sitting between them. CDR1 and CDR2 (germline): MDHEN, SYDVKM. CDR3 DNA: TGTGCCAGCACCTCGGGCCGCAGGGGCATAAGTGCAAACACCGGGGAGCTGTTTTTT. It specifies CASTSGRRGISANTGELFF.

The CDR3 DNA sequence: TGTGCCAGCAGTCGCGGGACAGAAAGCACAGATACGCAGTATTTT. Encoded protein: CASSRGTESTDTQYF. This rearrangement joins TRBV28 to TRBJ2-3; maybe TRBD1 (7 bases). The CDR3 extends over 15 amino acids. V lost 5 bases, J lost 0 bases, and 12 bases lay in between. Germline CDR1 MDHEN, CDR2 SYDVKM.

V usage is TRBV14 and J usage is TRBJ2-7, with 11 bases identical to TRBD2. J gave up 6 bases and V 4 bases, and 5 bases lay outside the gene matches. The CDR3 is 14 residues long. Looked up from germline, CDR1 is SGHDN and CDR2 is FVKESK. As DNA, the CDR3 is TGTGCCAGCAGCCTGTCCGGGACTAGCGGCGAGCAGTACTTC. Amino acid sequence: CASSLSGTSGEQYF.

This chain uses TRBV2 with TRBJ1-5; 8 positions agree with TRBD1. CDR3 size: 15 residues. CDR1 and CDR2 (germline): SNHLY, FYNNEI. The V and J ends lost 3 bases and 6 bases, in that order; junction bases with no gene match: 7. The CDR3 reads CASSDQGAKGQPQHF. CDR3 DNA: TGTGCCAGCAGTGACCAGGGGGCAAAGGGTCAGCCCCAGCATTTT.

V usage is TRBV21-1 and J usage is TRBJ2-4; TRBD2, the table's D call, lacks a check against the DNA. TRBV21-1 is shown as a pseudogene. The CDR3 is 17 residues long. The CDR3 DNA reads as TGTGCCAGCAAGCCGGAGACTAGCGGGAGGCCCAAAAACATTCAGTACTTC. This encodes CASKPETSGRPKNIQYF.

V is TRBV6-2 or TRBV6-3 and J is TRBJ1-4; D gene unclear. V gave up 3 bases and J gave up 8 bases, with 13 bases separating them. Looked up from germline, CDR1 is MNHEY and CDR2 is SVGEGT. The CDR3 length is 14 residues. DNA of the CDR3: TGTGCCAGCAGTTATAAGCGGCAGCCGGAAAAACTGTTTTTT. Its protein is CASSYKRQPEKLFF.

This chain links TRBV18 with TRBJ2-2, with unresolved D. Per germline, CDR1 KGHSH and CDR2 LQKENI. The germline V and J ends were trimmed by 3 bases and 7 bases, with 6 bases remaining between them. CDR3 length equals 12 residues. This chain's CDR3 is CASSPLGGELFF. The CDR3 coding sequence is TGTGCCAGCTCACCTCTCGGCGGGGAGCTGTTTTTT.